The 10 T cell receptor beta chains below were found in one sample sequenced in a study of cytomegalovirus exposure and HLA in healthy donors. Sequencing used immunoSEQ multiplex PCR; TCRdb keeps in-frame clones, though not all of them. This table holds over 200,000 clones, more than 75% found once. Sequences were obtained from PBMCs. These receptors originate from a young woman in good health and CMV-seropositive.

CDR3 DNA: TGTGCCAGCAGTCGACTAGCGGGAGGGTCATACAATGAGCAGTTCTTC. Its translation is CASSRLAGGSYNEQFF. The J gene is TRBJ2-1, the V gene TRBV9; 14 nucleotides align to TRBD2. Germline-derived CDR1 and CDR2 are SGDLS and YYNGEE. The trim removed 5 bases at V and 4 bases at J, leaving 5 bases unmatched. This CDR3 is built from 16 residues.

The chain couples TRBV19 to TRBJ2-7; 13 bases fit TRBD2. Unmatched junction bases numbered 7, after V lost 6 bases and J lost 5 bases. Germline V CDR1 and CDR2: LNHDA, SQIVND (reference sequence). This CDR3 has 15 residues. As DNA, the CDR3 is TGTGCCAGTAGACTTACTAGCGGGAGGGCCGACGAGCAGTACTTC. Amino acids: CASRLTSGRADEQYF.

The CDR3 spells CASSQDPGSSSGNTIYF. The DNA for the CDR3 is TGCGCCAGCAGCCAAGATCCAGGATCGAGCTCTGGAAACACCATATATTTT. The genes are TRBV4-1 and TRBJ1-3; D unclear. The CDR3 extends over 17 amino acids. The V gene's germline CDR1 is MGHRA and CDR2 YSYEKL. Trimming took 0 bases from V and 0 from J, leaving 12 bases between them.

The rearrangement joins TRBV7-2 to TRBJ2-3; TRBD2 aligns across 7 bases. The CDR3 totals 15 residues. Per germline, CDR1 SGHTA and CDR2 FQGNSA. Unmatched junction bases numbered 8, after V lost 6 bases and J lost 2 bases. This CDR3 is CASSPLAEITDTQYF. As DNA, the CDR3 is TGTGCCAGCAGTCCCCTAGCGGAGATCACAGATACGCAGTATTTT.

The chain is built from TRBV7-9 and TRBJ2-7, with D possibly TRBD2 on 7 matching bases. Germline lookup yields CDR1 SEHNR and CDR2 FQNEAQ (reference sequence). Trimming cost V 3 bases and J 2 bases, with 11 bases left between them. This CDR3 has 14 residues. The CDR3 reads CASSFGGQAYEQYF. CDR3 bases: TGTGCCAGCAGCTTCGGGGGGCAAGCCTACGAGCAGTACTTC.

At least ten counts were recorded for this clone. The genes are TRBV9 and TRBJ2-7, with TRBD2 matching over 11 bases. V lost 2 bases and J lost 2; bases outside the gene matches: 3. Germline lookup yields CDR1 SGDLS and CDR2 YYNGEE. CDR3 length: 15 amino acids. CDR3 coding DNA: TGTGCCAGCAGCGTTTCTAGCGGGGGGACCTACGAGCAGTACTTC. Its protein is CASSVSSGGTYEQYF.

The rearrangement links TRBV29-1 to TRBJ2-3; D may be TRBD2 (5 bases). CDR3 length equals 16 residues. V was pared by 4 bases and J by 0 bases, with 17 bases between. Germline-derived CDR1 and CDR2 are SQVTM and ANQGSEA. CDR3 DNA: TGCAGCGTTGTCGTCCCGATGAGGGCGAGCACAGATACGCAGTATTTT. It yields the protein CSVVVPMRASTDTQYF.

The CDR3 is CASSVGQAGVIEQFF. CDR3 nucleotides: TGTGCCAGCAGCGTAGGTCAGGCGGGAGTTATTGAGCAGTTCTTC. This rearrangement joins TRBV9 to TRBJ2-1; 7 bases align to TRBD2. CDR3 length: 15 amino acids. The germline V gene has CDR1 SGDLS and CDR2 YYNGEE. With 0 bases clipped from V and 9 bases from J, the junction kept 9 bases outside the gene matches.

The rearrangement links TRBV6-5 to TRBJ2-6; 8 bases line up with TRBD1. Germline lookup yields CDR1 MNHEY and CDR2 SVGAGI. The CDR3 loop spans 16 amino acids. The J segment lost 2 bases and the V segment lost 2 bases, leaving 2 bases of the junction unmatched. CDR3 in DNA: TGTGCCAGCAGTTACGGGGGACAGGCTGGGGCCAACGTCCTGACTTTC. Encoded protein: CASSYGGQAGANVLTF.

The chain uses TRBV6-4 and TRBJ2-2; D is unresolved. Trimming removed 0 bases from V and 5 bases from J, with 10 bases in between. CDR1 is MRHNA, CDR2 SNTAGT, per germline. This CDR3 has 15 residues. The CDR3 DNA reads TGTGCCAGCAGTGACTCGTTGAGAGCAACCGGGGAGCTGTTTTTT. It is translated as CASSDSLRATGELFF.